The 26 T cell receptor beta chains presented below share a single source sample, sequenced in a study of shared clonotypes between healthy human individuals (dated by TCRdb to the early 2020s). CD8 naive samples were obtained by positive selection for CCR7 among CD45RO-negative cells, yielding a CD45RA+CCR7+ population from which TemRA cells were excluded. The library relied on the immunoSEQ multiplex PCR assay. TCRdb stores this immuneACCESS table with in-frame sequences only. Part of the clones is absent; in the studies checked, under half of the shortfall reflects unresolved V genes, and no reason is known for the rest. The sample table contains fewer than 850,000 clones; only one count was recorded for about 97% of them. Jointly, the top ten make up around 0.25% of the sample. Sequenced input: naive CD8+ T cells sorted from blood. This specimen's cell subset or site label, per the study, means: CD45RA+CCR7+. The receptors were sampled from a man between 25 and 39 years old in good health.

This clone turned up a few times. The DNA for the CDR3 is TGCGCCAGCAGCTTGGTAGGGGGAGTCGAGGAGCTGTTTTTT. Protein sequence: CASSLVGGVEELFF. The chain has TRBV5-1 and TRBJ2-2, with D possibly matching TRBD1 (6 bases). The CDR3 extends over 14 amino acids. The germline gives CDR1 SGHRS, CDR2 YFSETQ. With 0 bases removed from V and 10 bases from J, the gap between germline ends came to 13 bases.

The chain recombines TRBV5-5 with TRBJ2-7, with 9 bases matching TRBD2. Trimming at V came to 0 bases and at J to 0 bases, leaving 13 bases not matched to a gene. Germline lookup yields CDR1 SGHKS and CDR2 YYEKEE (reference sequence). This CDR3 region has 19 residues. The DNA of the CDR3 is TGTGCCAGCAGCTTGGAAGGTCTAGCGGGATATTCGTCCTCCTACGAGCAGTACTTC. The encoded protein is CASSLEGLAGYSSSYEQYF.

This clone was observed a single time. The rearrangement joins TRBV6-5 to TRBJ1-2; D is unclear. The germline CDR1 and CDR2 sequences are MNHEY and SVGAGI. The CDR3 runs to 14 residues. The ends were cut back, 0 bases at V and 3 bases at J, with 8 bases in the middle. The CDR3 sequence is CASSYSNTDYGYTF. CDR3 DNA: TGTGCCAGCAGTTACTCGAACACCGACTATGGCTACACCTTC.

V usage is TRBV27 and J usage is TRBJ2-1, with D unclear. The CDR3 is 17 residues long. Per germline, CDR1 MNHEY and CDR2 SMNVEV (reference sequence). V dropped 4 bases and J dropped 0 bases, with 16 bases sitting between them. The CDR3 loop reads CASSSLDLTSSYNEQFF. Written as DNA, the CDR3 is TGTGCCAGCAGTTCCCTCGATCTAACAAGCTCCTACAATGAGCAGTTCTTC.

This chain connects TRBV9 to TRBJ2-1; D unresolved. This CDR3 region has 10 residues. Per germline, CDR1 SGDLS and CDR2 YYNGEE. Trimming took 5 bases from V and 10 from J, leaving 7 bases between them. CDR3 sequence reads: CASRGREQFF. The CDR3 nucleotides read TGTGCCAGCAGGGGCAGAGAGCAGTTCTTC.

V usage is TRBV4-1 and J usage is TRBJ2-1; D may be TRBD1 or TRBD2 (5 bases each). The germline V gene encodes CDR1 MGHRA and CDR2 YSYEKL. Trimming pared 0 bases from V and 4 bases from J, leaving 7 bases between. CDR3 length: 14 amino acids. In nucleotides, the CDR3 is TGCGCCAGCAGCCAAGATGAGGGGTACAATGAGCAGTTCTTC. This encodes CASSQDEGYNEQFF.

This chain joins TRBV11-2 and TRBJ2-5, with D uncertain. The V gene lost 2 bases and the J gene lost 5 bases, with 6 bases spanning the gap. Germline V gene sequence: CDR1 SGHAT, CDR2 FQNNGV. The CDR3 contains 12 residues. As DNA, the CDR3 is TGTGCCAGCAGCTTATTAATCGAGACCCAGTACTTC. Translation: CASSLLIETQYF.

The gene calls are TRBV5-1 and TRBJ2-7; 7 bases line up with TRBD1. The V segment lost 4 bases and the J segment 0 bases; nucleotides outside the gene matches: 10. Per the germline V gene, CDR1 is SGHRS and CDR2 is YFSETQ. The CDR3 has 16 amino acids. The CDR3 nucleotides are TGCGCCAGCAGCCAAATGACAGGGTCCAACTCCTACGAGCAGTACTTC. Translating it yields CASSQMTGSNSYEQYF.

The chain couples TRBV29-1 to TRBJ2-7; D is possibly TRBD1 (5 bases). The germline gives CDR1 SQVTM, CDR2 ANQGSEA. Trimming cost V 0 bases and J 6 bases, with 15 bases left between them. This CDR3 is 14 amino acids long. The chain's CDR3 is CSVEEGVVVGEQYF. The CDR3 nucleotides read TGCAGCGTTGAAGAAGGGGTTGTAGTTGGCGAGCAGTACTTC.

The chain joins TRBV5-4 to TRBJ2-7, with D hard to call. Germline values: CDR1 SGHNT, CDR2 YYREEE (reference sequence). V lost 0 bases and J lost 0, with 10 bases in between. The CDR3 spans 15 residues. The CDR3 is CASSLERETSYEQYF. The CDR3 DNA reads TGTGCCAGCAGCTTGGAGCGAGAGACCTCCTACGAGCAGTACTTC.

The chain joins TRBV6-5 to TRBJ1-2; 8 bases are a match to TRBD1. The J segment lost 5 bases and the V segment lost 0 bases, leaving 8 bases of the junction unmatched. The CDR3 runs to 16 residues. Germline assignment: CDR1 MNHEY and CDR2 SVGAGI. This CDR3 is CASSYSRETGDYGYTF. The CDR3 DNA sequence: TGTGCCAGCAGTTACTCACGCGAGACAGGGGATTATGGCTACACCTTC.

The chain employs TRBV29-1 and TRBJ1-1, with 9 bases that match TRBD1. Germline assignment: CDR1 SQVTM and CDR2 ANQGSEA. There are 11 residues in the CDR3. With V trimmed by 6 bases and J by 11 bases, 7 bases remained unmatched. The DNA of the CDR3 is TGCAGCGTCAAACAGGGGGCGGAGGCTTTCTTT. This gives the protein CSVKQGAEAFF.

As regards this clone: The junction departs from germline at one end; a sequencing error may be responsible. The chain employs TRBV6-5 and TRBJ2-7; D gene uncertain. From germline, CDR1 is MNHEY and CDR2 SVGAGI. This CDR3 region has 12 residues. CDR3 amino acids: CASRYYRYEQYF. CDR3 nucleotide sequence: TGTGCCAGCAGATACTACAGATACGAGCAGTACTTC.

The chain links TRBV5-1 to TRBJ2-7; D is undetermined. The CDR3 is made up of 16 amino acids. The V end was cut by 4 bases, the J end by 0 bases, with 17 bases between. Germline V gene sequence: CDR1 SGHRS, CDR2 YFSETQ. The CDR3 DNA reads TGCGCCAGCAGCAACCCTTCGGGCAATTACTCCTACGAGCAGTACTTC. It codes for CASSNPSGNYSYEQYF.

The chain is built from TRBV11-2 and TRBJ1-1; D is ambiguous. The length of the CDR3 is 13 residues. CDR1 and CDR2 (germline): SGHAT, FQNNGV. V was shortened by 3 bases and J by 0 bases, with 5 bases between the two germline ends. The CDR3 spells CASSLVVNTEAFF. The CDR3, as DNA: TGTGCCAGCAGCTTGGTGGTGAACACTGAAGCTTTCTTT.

This clone came up once. This sequence joins TRBV28 and TRBJ2-3; D is ambiguous. CDR1 and CDR2 from the germline V gene are MDHEN and SYDVKM. CDR3 length: 12 amino acids. The V gene lost 2 bases and the J gene lost 4 bases, with 4 bases spanning the gap. The CDR3 loop reads CASSLGADTQYF. The CDR3 nucleotides are TGTGCCAGCAGTTTAGGGGCAGATACGCAGTATTTT.

The chain employs TRBV2 and TRBJ2-1; 12 bases align to TRBD2. The V and J ends lost 3 bases and 5 bases, in that order; junction bases with no gene match: 5. The CDR3 contains 16 residues. CDR1 and CDR2 from the germline V gene are SNHLY and FYNNEI. The CDR3 reads CASSETSGSLNNEQFF. The DNA for the CDR3 is TGTGCCAGCAGTGAGACTAGCGGGAGTCTAAACAATGAGCAGTTCTTC. Combining the CDR3 with reference TRBV2 and TRBJ2-1 gives the whole variable domain EPEVTQTPSHQVTQMGQEVILRCVPISNHLYFYWYRQILGQKVEFLVSFYNNEISEKSEIFDDQFSVERPDGSNFTLKIRSTKLEDSAMYFCASSETSGSLNNEQFFGPGTRLTVL.

V gene TRBV7-9 combines with J gene TRBJ2-5; 10 bases agree with TRBD2. The CDR3 is made up of 14 amino acids. V shed 5 bases, J shed 3 bases, and the junction held 3 bases outside the gene matches. Germline CDR1 and CDR2: SEHNR and FQNEAQ (reference sequence). The CDR3: CASSLGLAEETQYF. DNA for the CDR3: TGTGCCAGCAGCCTCGGACTAGCGGAAGAGACCCAGTACTTC. The variable domain in full, with the rest retrieved from reference TRBV7-9 and TRBJ2-5, is DTGVSQNPRHKITKRGQNVTFRCDPISEHNRLYWYRQTLGQGPEFLTYFQNEAQLEKSRLLSDRFSAERPKGSFSTLEIQRTEQGDSAMYLCASSLGLAEETQYFGPGTRLLVL.

This clone was picked up one time. V gene TRBV28 combines with J gene TRBJ2-7; possibly TRBD2 for D (5 bases). The germline CDR1 and CDR2 sequences are MDHEN and SYDVKM. This CDR3 is built from 13 residues. The V gene lost 5 bases and the J gene lost 7 bases, with 15 bases spanning the gap. Here the CDR3 DNA reads TGTGCCAGCAGTCCGCGGGTGACGGATGAGCAGTACTTC. Amino acids: CASSPRVTDEQYF.

This clone was recorded once. The rearrangement links TRBV2 to TRBJ2-7, with a weak D call TRBD1 (5 bases). Germline CDR1 reads SNHLY; CDR2 reads FYNNEI. The CDR3 totals 16 residues. The V and J ends lost 4 bases and 0 bases respectively, with 16 bases between them. The CDR3 nucleotides read TGTGCCAGCAGTGGCAGGGAAGGGCGGCACTCCTACGAGCAGTACTTC. Protein: CASSGREGRHSYEQYF.

This clone is a singleton in its sample. The chain combines TRBV7-3 with TRBJ2-2; the match to TRBD2 covers 7 bases. Trimming took 5 bases from V and 2 from J; bases not matched to a gene: 5. Germline assignment: CDR1 SGHTA and CDR2 FQGTGA. The CDR3 consists of 15 residues. The CDR3 is CASSPGTINTGELFF. In DNA form, the CDR3 reads TGTGCCAGCAGCCCAGGGACTATTAACACCGGGGAGCTGTTTTTT.

The V and J genes are TRBV27 and TRBJ2-7, with D perhaps being TRBD1 or TRBD2 (6 bases each). CDR1 is MNHEY and CDR2 is SMNVEV in the germline V gene (reference sequence). V shed 7 bases and J shed 2 bases, with 21 bases lying between them. CDR3 length equals 16 residues. The DNA for the CDR3 is TGTGCCAGCACCCCAGCGGGCAGGGGAAAAGCCTACGAGCAGTACTTC. This sequence encodes CASTPAGRGKAYEQYF.

This rearrangement joins TRBV27 to TRBJ2-1; 10 bases are shared with TRBD2. Germline values: CDR1 MNHEY, CDR2 SMNVEV (reference sequence). This CDR3 comprises 18 residues. Unmatched junction bases numbered 17, after V lost 5 bases and J lost 7 bases. For the CDR3, the DNA is TGTGCCAGCAGTCGGGCTAGCGGGAGTTGGGGGGTTAGGAATGAGCAGTTCTTC. Translated, it gives CASSRASGSWGVRNEQFF.

V is TRBV9 and J is TRBJ2-3; no clear D gene. The germline CDR1 and CDR2 sequences are SGDLS and YYNGEE. Trimming pared 0 bases from V and 5 bases from J, leaving 7 bases between. The CDR3 covers 13 residues. CDR3 in amino acids: CASSVDHRDTQYF. DNA for the CDR3: TGTGCCAGCAGCGTAGATCATAGAGATACGCAGTATTTT.

CDR3 in amino acids: CASSPPQTGSYEQYF. The CDR3 DNA reads TGTGCCAGCTCACCACCCCAGACAGGGTCGTACGAGCAGTACTTC. The chain is built from TRBV18 and TRBJ2-7; 7 bases are shared with TRBD1. The CDR3 is 15 amino acids. CDR1 KGHSH and CDR2 LQKENI come from the germline V gene. Losses at the gene ends were 0 bases for V and 4 bases for J; bases not matched to a gene: 6. Based on the CDR3 plus reference TRBV18 and TRBJ2-7, the full variable domain is NAGVMQNPRHLVRRRGQEARLRCSPMKGHSHVYWYRQLPEEGLKFMVYLQKENIIDESGMPKERFSAEFPKEGPSILRIQQVVRGDSAAYFCASSPPQTGSYEQYFGPGTRLTVT.

The V gene is TRBV14, the J gene TRBJ2-7; D is ambiguous. There are 15 residues in the CDR3. CDR1 and CDR2 (germline): SGHDN, FVKESK. V dropped 3 bases and J dropped 2 bases, with 14 bases sitting between them. CDR3 amino acids: CASSQSLEWPYEQYF. DNA for the CDR3: TGTGCCAGCAGCCAGTCACTGGAGTGGCCCTACGAGCAGTACTTC.